Described below is a single T cell receptor (beta chain) sequence and its context. Its specificity is unknown. In germline, CDR1 is LNHDA, CDR2 SQIVND (reference sequence). CDR3 length equals 13 residues. The V end was cut by 3 bases, the J end by 2 bases, with 7 bases between. Sequencing targeted expressed TCRB transcripts, as all isolated RNA had been reverse transcribed. Generated by immunoSEQ multiplex PCR, the TCRdb table keeps only in-frame clones and is missing some. The table has hundreds of thousands of clones, over 13% seen once. This record belongs to a study of beta chain features in type 1 diabetes. Findings and caveats of the study: Type 1 diabetes patients had TCRB CDR3s that were shorter (moderately but significantly so) in all four CD4+ subsets. Reduced insertions and increased deletions marked VDJ junctions in type 1 diabetes patients.

The sequence derives from a man between 18 and 29 years old with type 1 diabetes. The chain carries TRBV19 and TRBJ2-5; TRBD1 might be the D (5 bases). Sequencing was performed on naive CD4+ T cells from blood. The CDR3 DNA follows: TGTGCCAGTAGTATGGGGCAGCAAGAGACCCAGTACTTC. It specifies CASSMGQQETQYF.